This T cell receptor beta chain was documented in a study of T cells after yellow fever vaccination. Study conclusions and caveats: A small share of clonotypes appeared in both CD4 and CD8 compartments. A weaker secondary response peaked on day 5, the primary on day 15. Most primary-vaccination clones recurred post-booster (roughly 96% CD4, 88% CD8).

This clonotype came up a few times. Its cognate antigen is unknown. CDR3 length equals 18 residues. Germline V lookup: CDR1 SEHNR, CDR2 FQNEAQ (reference sequence). V lost 4 bases and J lost 2, with 18 bases in between. Via MiXCR, TCRdb re-called the 5' RACE reads, giving one row per CDR3 protein. The data contain some 160,000 distinct CDR3 sequences, approximately 9.7% of them singletons. The receptor comes from a man between 18 and 29 years old who received the YFV17D yellow fever vaccine. The chain links TRBV7-9 to TRBJ2-6; no definite D call. The sequencing here drew on CD8+ T cells sorted from PBMCs, taken 45 days after the yellow fever booster vaccination. CDR3 protein: CASSSAGMVEPGANVLTF. Here the CDR3 DNA reads TGTGCCAGCAGCTCTGCCGGTATGGTGGAGCCTGGGGCCAACGTCCTGACTTTC.